This record concerns one TCR beta chain sequence. The antigen is undetermined. TCR beta libraries were built with iRepertoire HTBI primers and Arm-PCR of CDR3 regions. TCRdb analysed the multiplex PCR reads with MiXCR anew, one entry per CDR3 protein. The data contain about 340,000 distinct CDR3 sequences, roughly a fifth of them singletons. The entry originates in a study of regulatory T cells in long-lasting Graves disease. In the study overall: By definition, persistent Graves' disease involved antithyroid drugs for over 5 years alongside positive TSH receptor antibodies.

Time point meaning: persistent/refractory GD, antithyroid drugs over 5 years with positive TRAb. PBMC-derived RNA was used for the TCR library. In Xi'an, China, an endocrinology department was the source of patients. EDTA tubes received 9 to 10 milliliters of collected peripheral blood. Germline V lookup: CDR1 MNHEY, CDR2 SVGEGT. The CDR3 is 15 amino acids. Trimming shortened V by 0 bases and J by 0 bases, and 9 bases separated the two germline ends. Study outcomes and limitations: Favoring TRBV28, TRBJ1-2 and TRBJ2-5 was a feature seen in persistent disease.

This TCR was recovered from a female donor with Graves disease. V usage is TRBV6-2 or TRBV6-3 and J usage is TRBJ2-7, with D possibly TRBD1 on 5 matching bases. Sequenced here: peripheral blood mononuclear cells (PBMCs), sampled when the disease was refractory, from a patient treated with antithyroid drugs. CDR3 in amino acids: CASSYSTAPSYEQYF. The CDR3 DNA reads TGTGCCAGCAGTTACTCGACAGCTCCCTCCTACGAGCAGTACTTC.